Listed below are T cell receptor beta chains from one sample, sequenced in a study of blood T cell repertoires in COVID-19. Generated by immunoSEQ multiplex PCR, the TCRdb table keeps only in-frame clones and is missing some. The table includes approximately 210,000 clones, around 86% detected once. The sample was peripheral blood. These receptors all come from a human donor in a cohort sampled during active COVID-19. The CDR3 runs from the conserved cysteine through the conserved F or W. A D gene is named only where the DNA matches it firmly. Where a row states a size, it is once, few, many or the class of an expanded clone; other rows omit it.

d_gene: TRBD1
j_gene: TRBJ1-2
len: 13
abundance: -
v_gene: TRBV12-3/TRBV12-4
CDR3aa: CASYRLTGNGYTF
CDR3nt: TGTGCCAGCTATAGATTGACAGGGAATGGCTACACCTTC

d_gene: -
j_gene: TRBJ1-5
len: 14
abundance: -
v_gene: TRBV6-2/TRBV6-3
CDR3aa: CASSTDRYNQPQHF
CDR3nt: TGTGCCAGCAGTACCGACAGATATAATCAGCCCCAGCATTTT

d_gene: TRBD1
j_gene: TRBJ1-1
len: 16
abundance: -
v_gene: TRBV3-1/TRBV3-2
CDR3aa: CASSQLDRALSTEAFF
CDR3nt: TGTGCCAGCAGCCAGCTGGACAGGGCCCTGAGCACTGAAGCTTTCTTT

d_gene: TRBD2
j_gene: TRBJ2-7
len: 15
abundance: -
v_gene: TRBV5-4
CDR3aa: CASSLASGSPYEQYF
CDR3nt: TGTGCCAGCAGCTTGGCTAGCGGGAGCCCCTACGAGCAGTACTTC

d_gene: -
j_gene: TRBJ2-7
len: 15
abundance: -
v_gene: TRBV6-6
CDR3aa: CASSYSRQTTYEQYF
CDR3nt: TGTGCCAGCAGTTACTCGAGACAGACGACCTACGAGCAGTACTTC

d_gene: TRBD1
j_gene: TRBJ1-3
len: 14
abundance: -
v_gene: TRBV11-1
CDR3aa: CASSPGQARNTIYF
CDR3nt: TGTGCCAGCAGCCCCGGACAGGCCCGAAACACCATATATTTT

d_gene: -
j_gene: TRBJ1-4
len: 16
abundance: -
v_gene: TRBV7-5
CDR3aa: CARSLALNYPNEKLFF
CDR3nt: TGTGCCAGAAGCTTAGCTCTAAACTATCCTAATGAAAAACTGTTTTTT

d_gene: TRBD2
j_gene: TRBJ2-7
len: 16
abundance: -
v_gene: TRBV10-3
CDR3aa: CAISGSGLAGGEEQYF
CDR3nt: TGTGCCATCAGTGGGTCTGGACTAGCGGGAGGCGAAGAGCAGTACTTC

d_gene: -
j_gene: TRBJ2-1
len: 14
abundance: -
v_gene: TRBV3-1/TRBV3-2
CDR3aa: CASSQPSSYNEQFF
CDR3nt: TGTGCCAGCAGCCAGCCGAGCTCCTACAATGAGCAGTTCTTC

d_gene: TRBD2
j_gene: TRBJ2-3
len: 15
abundance: -
v_gene: TRBV18
CDR3aa: CASSLSGRGTDTQYF
CDR3nt: TGTGCCAGCTCACTGAGCGGGAGGGGCACAGATACGCAGTATTTT

d_gene: TRBD2
j_gene: TRBJ2-7
len: 17
abundance: -
v_gene: TRBV28
CDR3aa: CASSLARRTSGSHEQYF
CDR3nt: TGTGCCAGCAGTCTCGCGAGGAGGACTAGCGGGAGTCACGAGCAGTACTTC

d_gene: -
j_gene: TRBJ1-1
len: 14
abundance: -
v_gene: TRBV27
CDR3aa: CASSLADSFTEAFF
CDR3nt: TGTGCCAGCAGCCTCGCGGACAGCTTTACTGAAGCTTTCTTT

d_gene: TRBD1
j_gene: TRBJ1-5
len: 15
abundance: -
v_gene: TRBV28
CDR3aa: CASSRPGQPNQPQHF
CDR3nt: TGTGCCAGCAGCCGACCGGGACAGCCTAATCAGCCCCAGCATTTT

d_gene: -
j_gene: TRBJ2-1
len: 13
abundance: -
v_gene: TRBV4-1
CDR3aa: CASSQEYGNEQFF
CDR3nt: TGCGCCAGCAGCCAAGAGTACGGCAATGAGCAGTTCTTC

d_gene: -
j_gene: TRBJ2-7
len: 14
abundance: -
v_gene: TRBV5-1
CDR3aa: CASSLGRDAYEQYF
CDR3nt: TGCGCCAGCAGCTTGGGCAGGGATGCCTACGAGCAGTACTTC

d_gene: TRBD1
j_gene: TRBJ2-4
len: 17
abundance: -
v_gene: TRBV24-1
CDR3aa: CATSDSGTGLAKNIQYF
CDR3nt: TGTGCCACCAGTGACTCCGGGACAGGGCTAGCCAAAAACATTCAGTACTTC

d_gene: TRBD2
j_gene: TRBJ2-2
len: 17
abundance: -
v_gene: TRBV7-9
CDR3aa: CASSLGGLAANTGELFF
CDR3nt: TGTGCCAGCAGCTTAGGCGGACTAGCGGCTAACACCGGGGAGCTGTTTTTT

d_gene: -
j_gene: TRBJ1-6
len: 16
abundance: -
v_gene: TRBV6-1
CDR3aa: CASSGSGSSYNSPLHF
CDR3nt: TGTGCCAGCAGTGGGTCTGGGAGCTCCTATAATTCACCCCTCCACTTT

d_gene: -
j_gene: TRBJ1-2
len: 14
abundance: -
v_gene: TRBV13
CDR3aa: CASSLGRDYYGYTF
CDR3nt: TGTGCCAGCAGCCTCGGACGGGACTACTATGGCTACACCTTC

d_gene: TRBD2
j_gene: TRBJ2-5
len: 15
abundance: -
v_gene: TRBV6-2/TRBV6-3
CDR3aa: CASSLGTSRKETQYF
CDR3nt: TGTGCCAGCAGTCTTGGGACTAGCAGAAAAGAGACCCAGTACTTC

d_gene: -
j_gene: TRBJ2-7
len: 16
abundance: -
v_gene: TRBV7-9
CDR3aa: CASSLGPDELSYEQYF
CDR3nt: TGTGCCAGCAGCTTAGGCCCCGATGAGCTCTCCTACGAGCAGTACTTC

d_gene: -
j_gene: TRBJ1-1
len: 10
abundance: few
v_gene: TRBV20-1
CDR3aa: CSARQDEAFF
CDR3nt: TGCAGTGCTCGGCAGGATGAAGCTTTCTTT

d_gene: -
j_gene: TRBJ2-2
len: 14
abundance: -
v_gene: TRBV19
CDR3aa: CASIQGSNTGELFF
CDR3nt: TGTGCCAGCATACAGGGATCTAACACCGGGGAGCTGTTTTTT

d_gene: TRBD2
j_gene: TRBJ2-4
len: 17
abundance: -
v_gene: TRBV5-1
CDR3aa: CASSLFPSGSEWDIQYF
CDR3nt: TGCGCCAGCAGCTTGTTCCCTAGCGGGAGTGAGTGGGACATTCAGTACTTC

d_gene: -
j_gene: TRBJ2-5
len: 17
abundance: once
v_gene: TRBV21-1
CDR3aa: CASSPPPGGTERETQYF
CDR3nt: TGTGCCAGCAGCCCCCCGCCCGGAGGAACAGAACGAGAGACCCAGTACTTC

d_gene: TRBD1
j_gene: TRBJ2-7
len: 16
abundance: once
v_gene: TRBV6-6
CDR3aa: CASSYPETGGAYEQYF
CDR3nt: TGTGCCAGCAGTTACCCAGAGACAGGGGGCGCCTACGAGCAGTACTTC

d_gene: -
j_gene: TRBJ1-5
len: 13
abundance: once
v_gene: TRBV15
CDR3aa: CATSTGSGQPQHF
CDR3nt: TGTGCCACCAGCACGGGTTCAGGGCAGCCCCAGCATTTT

d_gene: -
j_gene: TRBJ1-5
len: 12
abundance: once
v_gene: TRBV24-1
CDR3aa: CATSDPNQPQHF
CDR3nt: TGTGCCACCAGTGATCCAAATCAGCCCCAGCATTTT

d_gene: -
j_gene: TRBJ2-7
len: 13
abundance: -
v_gene: TRBV15
CDR3aa: CATSRDRGQVQYF
CDR3nt: TGTGCCACCAGCAGAGACAGGGGTCAAGTGCAGTACTTC

d_gene: TRBD1
j_gene: TRBJ2-7
len: 14
abundance: -
v_gene: TRBV5-1
CDR3aa: CASRRGQGINEQYF
CDR3nt: TGCGCCAGCAGGAGGGGACAGGGAATAAACGAGCAGTACTTC

d_gene: -
j_gene: TRBJ1-4
len: 13
abundance: -
v_gene: TRBV27
CDR3aa: CASSPTQGWKLFF
CDR3nt: TGTGCCAGCAGTCCGACACAGGGTTGGAAACTGTTTTTT

d_gene: -
j_gene: TRBJ2-5
len: 14
abundance: once
v_gene: TRBV4-2
CDR3aa: CASSTLRGQETQYF
CDR3nt: TGTGCCAGCAGTACTTTACGGGGCCAAGAGACCCAGTACTTC

d_gene: TRBD2
j_gene: TRBJ2-1
len: 16
abundance: -
v_gene: TRBV5-1
CDR3aa: CASSHPGLAGAYEQFF
CDR3nt: TGCGCCAGCAGCCACCCGGGACTAGCGGGAGCATATGAGCAGTTCTTC